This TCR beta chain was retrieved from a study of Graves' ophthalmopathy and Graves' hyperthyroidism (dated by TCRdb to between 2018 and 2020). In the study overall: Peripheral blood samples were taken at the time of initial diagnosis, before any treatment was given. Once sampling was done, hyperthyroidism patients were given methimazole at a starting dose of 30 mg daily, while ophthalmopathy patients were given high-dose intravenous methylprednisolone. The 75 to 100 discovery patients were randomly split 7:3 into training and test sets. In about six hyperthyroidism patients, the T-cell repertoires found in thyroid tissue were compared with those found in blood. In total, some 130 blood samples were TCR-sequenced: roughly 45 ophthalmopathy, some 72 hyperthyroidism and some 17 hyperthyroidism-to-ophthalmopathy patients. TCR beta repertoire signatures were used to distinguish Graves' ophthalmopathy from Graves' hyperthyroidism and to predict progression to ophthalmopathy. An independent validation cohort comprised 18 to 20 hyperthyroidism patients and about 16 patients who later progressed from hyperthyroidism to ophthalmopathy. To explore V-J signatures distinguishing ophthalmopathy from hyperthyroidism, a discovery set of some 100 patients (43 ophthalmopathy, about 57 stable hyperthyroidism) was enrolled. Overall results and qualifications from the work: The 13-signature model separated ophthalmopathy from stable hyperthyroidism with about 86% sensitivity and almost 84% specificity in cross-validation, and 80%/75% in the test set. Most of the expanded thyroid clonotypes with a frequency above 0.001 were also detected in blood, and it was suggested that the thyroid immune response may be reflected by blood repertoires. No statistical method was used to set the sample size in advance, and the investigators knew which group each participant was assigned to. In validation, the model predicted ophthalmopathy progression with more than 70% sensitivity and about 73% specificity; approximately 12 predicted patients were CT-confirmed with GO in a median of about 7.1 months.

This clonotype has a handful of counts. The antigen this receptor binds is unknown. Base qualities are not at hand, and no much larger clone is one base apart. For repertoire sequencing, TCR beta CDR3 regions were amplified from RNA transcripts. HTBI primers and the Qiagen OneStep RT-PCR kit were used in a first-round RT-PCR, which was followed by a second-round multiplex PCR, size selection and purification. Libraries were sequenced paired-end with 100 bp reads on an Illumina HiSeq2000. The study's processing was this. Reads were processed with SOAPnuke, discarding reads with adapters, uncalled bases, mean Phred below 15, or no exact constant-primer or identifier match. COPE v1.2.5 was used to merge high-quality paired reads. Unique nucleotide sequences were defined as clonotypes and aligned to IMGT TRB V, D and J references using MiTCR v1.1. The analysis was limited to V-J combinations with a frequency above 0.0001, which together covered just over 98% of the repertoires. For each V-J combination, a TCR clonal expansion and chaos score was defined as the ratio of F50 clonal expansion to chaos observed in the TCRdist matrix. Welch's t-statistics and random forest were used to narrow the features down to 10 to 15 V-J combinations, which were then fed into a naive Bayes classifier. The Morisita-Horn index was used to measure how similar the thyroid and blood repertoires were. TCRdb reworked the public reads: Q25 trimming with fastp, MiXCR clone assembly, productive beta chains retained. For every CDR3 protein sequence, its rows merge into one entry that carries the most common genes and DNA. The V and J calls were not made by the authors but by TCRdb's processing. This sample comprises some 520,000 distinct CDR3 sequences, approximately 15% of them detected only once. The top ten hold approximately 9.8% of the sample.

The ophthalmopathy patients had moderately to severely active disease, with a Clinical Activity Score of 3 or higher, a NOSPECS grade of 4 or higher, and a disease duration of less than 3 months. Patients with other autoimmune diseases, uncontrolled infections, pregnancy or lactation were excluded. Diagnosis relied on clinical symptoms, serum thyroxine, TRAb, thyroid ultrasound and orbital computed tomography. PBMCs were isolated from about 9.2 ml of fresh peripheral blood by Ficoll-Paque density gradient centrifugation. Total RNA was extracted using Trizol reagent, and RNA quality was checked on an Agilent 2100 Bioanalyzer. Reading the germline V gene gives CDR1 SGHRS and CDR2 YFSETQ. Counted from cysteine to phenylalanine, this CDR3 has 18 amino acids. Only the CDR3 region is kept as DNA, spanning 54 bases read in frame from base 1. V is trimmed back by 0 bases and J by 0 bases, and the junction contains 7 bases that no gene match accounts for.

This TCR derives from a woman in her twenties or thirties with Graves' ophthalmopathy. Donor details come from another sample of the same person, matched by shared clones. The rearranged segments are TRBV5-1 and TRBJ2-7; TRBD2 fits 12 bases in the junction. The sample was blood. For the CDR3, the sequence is CASSLGLAGGPSSYEQYF. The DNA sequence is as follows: TGCGCCAGCAGCTTGGGCCTAGCGGGAGGGCCAAGCTCCTACGAGCAGTACTTC.